This record looks at one TCR beta chain sequence and its context. These data originate in a study of sequential checkpoint blockade in melanoma. Looked up from germline, CDR1 is SGHRS and CDR2 is YFSETQ. Trimming pared 4 bases from V and 4 bases from J, leaving 15 bases between. The CDR3 totals 15 residues. The treatment was: randomized to nivolumab then ipilimumab (arm A) or the reverse (arm B). The method was immunoSEQ multiplex PCR; TCRdb's version includes in-frame clones alone and lacks a portion of them. The sample holds about 5,500 clones; about two fifths are singletons and the top ten take around 9%.

The sample here was tumor tissue (inferred from file names), taken from a patient given nivolumab and ipilimumab in sequence. The TCR originated in a human donor with melanoma. The V and J genes are TRBV5-1 and TRBJ1-5; D might be TRBD1 (5 bases). The CDR3 loop reads CASSLDDSPNQPQHF. The CDR3 coding sequence is TGCGCCAGCAGCCTGGATGACAGTCCTAATCAGCCCCAGCATTTT.